This T cell receptor beta chain was recorded in a study of graft-versus-host responses after intestinal transplantation. Per germline, CDR1 PRHDT and CDR2 FYEKMQ (reference sequence). This CDR3 contains 14 residues. The V segment lost 3 bases and the J segment 1 base; nucleotides outside the gene matches: 3. Points on this clone: What it recognizes is unknown.

Assay used: immunoSEQ multiplex PCR; TCRdb lists only in-frame clones, some missing. The data hold about 81,000 clones, with roughly nine tenths observed a single time. The chain carries TRBV13 and TRBJ2-7; 7 bases match TRBD2. Sequencing was performed on unstimulated CD4+ T cells sorted from spleen or lymph node cells, taken before intestinal transplant. The TCR comes from a human donor who received an intestinal transplant. The CDR3 DNA follows: TGTGCCAGCAGCTTTCGGCGGGAGTCCTACGAGCAGTACTTC. This encodes CASSFRRESYEQYF.